This TCR beta chain was identified in a study of early T cells in non-severe SARS-CoV-2 infection. General observations from the study: Missing private and CD4 specificities, VDJdb matching favored anti-spike CD8 responses.

The CDR3 loop spans 15 amino acids. Germline V lookup: CDR1 SGHAT, CDR2 FQDESV (reference sequence). Trimming cost V 2 bases and J 4 bases; bases outside gene matches: 3. This clonotype occurred a few times. The antigen is unknown. The TCR library protocol was used to attach unique molecular identifiers. These identifiers were attached to individual cDNA molecules. One entry per CDR3 protein, called by TCRdb with MiXCR from the 5' RACE reads. The table shows around 37,000 distinct CDR3 sequences, with around 9% occurring only once. Sequenced input: whole blood. This TCR was recovered from an adult who was a healthcare worker with PCR-confirmed SARS-CoV-2 infection or an uninfected control (not recorded which). The rearrangement joins TRBV11-1 to TRBJ2-2; 8 nucleotides align to TRBD1. The CDR3 DNA reads TGTGCCAGCAGCTTAAGGACAGGGATCACCGGGGAGCTGTTTTTT. It is translated as CASSLRTGITGELFF. Together with reference TRBV11-1 and TRBJ2-2, the CDR3 gives the full variable domain: EAEVAQSPRYKITEKSQAVAFWCDPISGHATLYWYRQILGQGPELLVQFQDESVVDDSQLPKDRFSAERLKGVDSTLKIQPAELGDSAMYLCASSLRTGITGELFFGEGSRLTVL.